Below are 4 T cell receptor beta chains sequenced from a single sample in a study of blood T cell repertoires in COVID-19. Clones were read by immunoSEQ multiplex PCR, and TCRdb kept only the in-frame ones, dropping some. The repertoire holds fewer than 250,000 clones, with around 82% as singletons. Sequencing was performed on PBMCs or T cells enriched from blood (not recorded which). The receptors derive from a woman aged 40 to 55 who had been exposed to COVID-19.

This rearrangement joins TRBV7-9 to TRBJ1-3; D not resolved. With 2 bases removed from V and 4 bases from J, the gap between germline ends came to 6 bases. The CDR3 length is 13 residues. Germline-derived CDR1 and CDR2 are SEHNR and FQNEAQ (reference sequence). CDR3 in amino acids: CASSLFEGNTIYF. Written as DNA, the CDR3 is TGTGCCAGCAGCTTATTTGAGGGAAACACCATATATTTT.

This clone was seen only a few times. V usage is TRBV19 and J usage is TRBJ2-2, with 9 bases fitting TRBD1. The CDR3 extends over 14 amino acids. Germline lookup yields CDR1 LNHDA and CDR2 SQIVND (reference sequence). V trimming: 5 bases; J trimming: 6 bases; junction bases outside the gene matches: 4. This chain's CDR3 is CASSEGQGPGELFF. The CDR3 DNA is TGTGCCAGTAGTGAGGGACAGGGACCCGGGGAGCTGTTTTTT.

The CDR3 here is CASSFTSDQPQHF. DNA for the CDR3: TGTGCCAGCAGTTTCACGAGTGATCAGCCCCAGCATTTT. V is TRBV12-3 or TRBV12-4 and J is TRBJ1-5; D call uncertain. The CDR3 covers 13 residues. Trimming pared 3 bases from V and 5 bases from J, leaving 8 bases between.

In DNA form, the CDR3 reads TGCGCCAGCAGTCTCTCGTCCACTAATGAAAAACTGTTTTTT. Protein: CASSLSSTNEKLFF. The V and J genes are TRBV5-1 and TRBJ1-4; D not resolved. CDR3 length: 14 residues. In germline, CDR1 is SGHRS, CDR2 YFSETQ. Deletions cut 5 bases from V and 2 bases from J, with 10 bases between.